What follows are 2 T cell receptor beta chains derived from one specimen sequenced in a study of T cells after posttransplantation cyclophosphamide. Method: immunoSEQ multiplex PCR; TCRdb's copy keeps in-frame clones and lacks some. Of tens of thousands of clones listed, 94% are singletons. The material sequenced was PBMCs. The receptors were sampled from a woman aged 25 to 39 in good health and a related stem cell transplant donor.

This chain links TRBV4-1 with TRBJ2-3; a weak D match, TRBD1 (5 bases). The CDR3 sequence is 16 residues long. Germline CDR1 MGHRA, CDR2 YSYEKL. Deletions cut 1 base from V and 2 bases from J, with 13 bases between. CDR3 bases: TGCGCCAGCAGCCAAGGTCGCTCGACAGACACAGATACGCAGTATTTT. This translates into CASSQGRSTDTDTQYF.

This chain links TRBV6-5 with TRBJ1-2; TRBD1 agrees at 7 bases. Germline loops: CDR1 MNHEY, CDR2 SVGAGI. The CDR3 length is 14 residues. With 5 bases clipped from V and 2 bases from J, the junction kept 5 bases outside the gene matches. The CDR3 coding sequence is TGTGCCAGCAGTCCCCGGGGACAGAACTATGGCTACACCTTC. This translates into CASSPRGQNYGYTF.